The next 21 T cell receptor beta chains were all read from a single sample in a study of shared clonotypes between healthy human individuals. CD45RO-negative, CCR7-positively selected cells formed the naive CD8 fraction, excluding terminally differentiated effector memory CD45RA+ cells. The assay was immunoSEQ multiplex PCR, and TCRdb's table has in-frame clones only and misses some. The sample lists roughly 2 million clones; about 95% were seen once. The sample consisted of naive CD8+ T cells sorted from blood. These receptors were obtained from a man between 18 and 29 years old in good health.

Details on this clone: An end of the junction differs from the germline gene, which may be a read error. The CDR3 DNA is TGTGCTAGCAGTCCCCACGACAATCTAGCGGGAAGCTCCTACAATGAGCAGTTCTTC. Amino acids: CASSPHDNLAGSSYNEQFF. This rearrangement joins TRBV7-7 to TRBJ2-1, with 9 bases identical to TRBD2. Germline V gene sequence: CDR1 SSHAT, CDR2 FNYEAQ (reference sequence). This CDR3 has 19 residues.

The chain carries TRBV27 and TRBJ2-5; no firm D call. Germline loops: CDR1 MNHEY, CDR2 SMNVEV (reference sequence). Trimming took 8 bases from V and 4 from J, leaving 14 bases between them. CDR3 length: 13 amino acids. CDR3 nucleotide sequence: TGTGCCAGCTCCCCCATCGGCCTAGAGACCCAGTACTTC. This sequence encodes CASSPIGLETQYF.

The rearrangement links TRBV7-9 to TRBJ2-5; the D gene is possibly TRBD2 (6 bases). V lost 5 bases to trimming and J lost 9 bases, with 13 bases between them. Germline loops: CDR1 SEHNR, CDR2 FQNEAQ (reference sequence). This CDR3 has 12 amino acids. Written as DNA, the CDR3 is TGTGCCAGCAGCGGAGGGGAAGGGCCCCAGTACTTC. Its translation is CASSGGEGPQYF. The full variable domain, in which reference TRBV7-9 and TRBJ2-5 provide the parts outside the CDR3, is DTGVSQNPRHKITKRGQNVTFRCDPISEHNRLYWYRQTLGQGPEFLTYFQNEAQLEKSRLLSDRFSAERPKGSFSTLEIQRTEQGDSAMYLCASSGGEGPQYFGPGTRLLVL.

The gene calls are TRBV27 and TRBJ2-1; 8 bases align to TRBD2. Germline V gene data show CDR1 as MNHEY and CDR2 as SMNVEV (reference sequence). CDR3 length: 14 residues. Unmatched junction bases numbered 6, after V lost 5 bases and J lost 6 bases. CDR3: CASSRAGVGNEQFF. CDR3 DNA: TGTGCCAGCAGTCGAGCGGGAGTAGGCAATGAGCAGTTCTTC.

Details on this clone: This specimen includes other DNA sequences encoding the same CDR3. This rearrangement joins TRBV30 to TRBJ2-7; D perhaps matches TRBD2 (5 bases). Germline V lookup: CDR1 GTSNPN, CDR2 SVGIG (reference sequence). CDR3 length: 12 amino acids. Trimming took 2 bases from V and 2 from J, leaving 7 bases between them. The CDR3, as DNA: TGTGCCTGGAGTCCCGGGACCTACGAGCAGTACTTC. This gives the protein CAWSPGTYEQYF.

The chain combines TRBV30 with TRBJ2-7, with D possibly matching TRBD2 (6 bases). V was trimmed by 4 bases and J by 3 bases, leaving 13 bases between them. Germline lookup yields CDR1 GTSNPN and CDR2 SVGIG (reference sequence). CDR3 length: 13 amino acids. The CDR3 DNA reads TGTGCCTGGAAGACGGGGGAGAGCTACGAGCAGTACTTC. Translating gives CAWKTGESYEQYF.

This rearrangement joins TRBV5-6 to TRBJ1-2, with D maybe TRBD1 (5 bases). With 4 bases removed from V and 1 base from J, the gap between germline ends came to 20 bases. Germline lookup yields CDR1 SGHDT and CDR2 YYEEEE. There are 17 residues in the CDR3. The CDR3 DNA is TGTGCCAGCAGCCAGATGACCTCGGACACTAATAACTATGGCTACACCTTC. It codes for CASSQMTSDTNNYGYTF.

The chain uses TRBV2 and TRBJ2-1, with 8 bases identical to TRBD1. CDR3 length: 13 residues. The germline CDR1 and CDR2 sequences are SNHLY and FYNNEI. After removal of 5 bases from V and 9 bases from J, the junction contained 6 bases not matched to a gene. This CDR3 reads CASSLGQGIEQFF. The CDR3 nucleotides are TGTGCCAGCAGTCTAGGACAGGGTATTGAGCAGTTCTTC. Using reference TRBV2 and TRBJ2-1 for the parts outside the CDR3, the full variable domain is EPEVTQTPSHQVTQMGQEVILRCVPISNHLYFYWYRQILGQKVEFLVSFYNNEISEKSEIFDDQFSVERPDGSNFTLKIRSTKLEDSAMYFCASSLGQGIEQFFGPGTRLTVL.

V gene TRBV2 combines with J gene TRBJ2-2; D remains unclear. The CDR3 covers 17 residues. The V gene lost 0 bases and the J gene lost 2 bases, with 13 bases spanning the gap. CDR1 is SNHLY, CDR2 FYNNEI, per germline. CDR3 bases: TGTGCCAGCAGTGAAGCGCTTCGGCTTGACAACACCGGGGAGCTGTTTTTT. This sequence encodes CASSEALRLDNTGELFF.

Here the CDR3 DNA reads TGTGCCAGCAGCCCCCGCCTGGGGATGAAAGAGACCCAGTACTTC. Translation: CASSPRLGMKETQYF. The rearrangement uses TRBV7-9 and TRBJ2-5; the D is unclear. V dropped 5 bases and J dropped 3 bases, with 16 bases sitting between them. Germline V CDR1 and CDR2: SEHNR, FQNEAQ (reference sequence). The CDR3 length is 15 residues.

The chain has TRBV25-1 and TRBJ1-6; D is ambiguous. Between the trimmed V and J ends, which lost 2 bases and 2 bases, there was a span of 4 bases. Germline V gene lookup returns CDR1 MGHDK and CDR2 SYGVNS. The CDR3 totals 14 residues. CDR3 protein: CASSEVAYNSPLHF. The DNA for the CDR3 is TGTGCCAGCAGTGAAGTAGCCTATAATTCACCCCTCCACTTT. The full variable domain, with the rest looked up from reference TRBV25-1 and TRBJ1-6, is EADIYQTPRYLVIGTGKKITLECSQTMGHDKMYWYQQDPGMELHLIHYSYGVNSTEKGDLSSESTVSRIRTEHFPLTLESARPSHTSQYLCASSEVAYNSPLHFGNGTRLTVT.

CDR3 DNA sequence: TGTGCCAGCAGCCCACAGGGGACTTCACCCCTCCACTTT. Its translation: CASSPQGTSPLHF. The rearrangement uses TRBV5-4 and TRBJ1-6; TRBD1 agrees at 7 bases. CDR3 length: 13 amino acids. Germline CDR1 and CDR2: SGHNT and YYREEE (reference sequence). The ends lost 4 bases at V and 9 bases at J; junction bases unmatched: 4.

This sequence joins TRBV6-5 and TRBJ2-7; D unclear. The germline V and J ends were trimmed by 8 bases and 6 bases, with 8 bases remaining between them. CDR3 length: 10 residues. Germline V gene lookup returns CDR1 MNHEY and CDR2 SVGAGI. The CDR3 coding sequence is TGTGCCAGCGGCGATCGCGAGCAGTACTTC. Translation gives CASGDREQYF.

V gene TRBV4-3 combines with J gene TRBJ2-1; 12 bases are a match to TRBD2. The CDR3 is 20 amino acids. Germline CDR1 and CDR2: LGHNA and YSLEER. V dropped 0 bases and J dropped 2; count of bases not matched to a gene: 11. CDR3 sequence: CASSQEGLAGGPKAYNEQFF. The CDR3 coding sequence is TGCGCCAGCAGCCAAGAAGGCCTAGCGGGAGGGCCCAAGGCCTACAATGAGCAGTTCTTC.

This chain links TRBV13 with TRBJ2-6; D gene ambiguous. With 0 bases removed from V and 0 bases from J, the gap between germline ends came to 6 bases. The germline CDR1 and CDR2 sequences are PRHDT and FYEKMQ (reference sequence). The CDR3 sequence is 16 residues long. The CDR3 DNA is TGTGCCAGCAGCTTAGGTCCGGTCTCTGGGGCCAACGTCCTGACTTTC. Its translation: CASSLGPVSGANVLTF.

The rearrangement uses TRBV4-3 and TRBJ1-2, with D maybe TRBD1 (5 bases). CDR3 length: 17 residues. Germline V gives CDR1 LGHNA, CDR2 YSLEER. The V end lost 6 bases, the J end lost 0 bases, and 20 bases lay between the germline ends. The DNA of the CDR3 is TGCGCCAGCAGTTACGACAGACTAGCAGCCGCTAACTATGGCTACACCTTC. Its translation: CASSYDRLAAANYGYTF.

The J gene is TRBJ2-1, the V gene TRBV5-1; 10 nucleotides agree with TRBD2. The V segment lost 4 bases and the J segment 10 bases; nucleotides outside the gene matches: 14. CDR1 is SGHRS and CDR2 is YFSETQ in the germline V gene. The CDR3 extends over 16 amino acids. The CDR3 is CASSPQTSGRAHEQFF. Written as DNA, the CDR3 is TGCGCCAGCAGCCCTCAAACCAGCGGGAGGGCCCACGAGCAGTTCTTC.

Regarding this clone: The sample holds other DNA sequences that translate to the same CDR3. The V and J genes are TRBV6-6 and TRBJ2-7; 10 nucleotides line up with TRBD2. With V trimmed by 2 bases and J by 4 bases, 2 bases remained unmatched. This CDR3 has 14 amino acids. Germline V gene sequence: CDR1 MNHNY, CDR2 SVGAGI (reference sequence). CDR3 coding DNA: TGTGCCAGCAGTTACGCTAGCGGGAGTTACGAGCAGTACTTC. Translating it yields CASSYASGSYEQYF.

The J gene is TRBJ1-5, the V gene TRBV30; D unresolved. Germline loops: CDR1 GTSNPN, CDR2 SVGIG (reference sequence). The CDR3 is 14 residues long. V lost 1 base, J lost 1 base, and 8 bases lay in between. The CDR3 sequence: CAWSAAGSNQPQHF. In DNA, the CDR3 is TGTGCCTGGAGTGCGGCAGGCAGCAATCAGCCCCAGCATTTT.

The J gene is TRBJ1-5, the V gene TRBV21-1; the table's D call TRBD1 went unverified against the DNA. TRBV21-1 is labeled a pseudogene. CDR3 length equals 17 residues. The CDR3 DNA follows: TGTGCCAGCAGCAAAGTGAGCCGGGACAGGGCTCAATGGCCCCAGCATTTT. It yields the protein CASSKVSRDRAQWPQHF.

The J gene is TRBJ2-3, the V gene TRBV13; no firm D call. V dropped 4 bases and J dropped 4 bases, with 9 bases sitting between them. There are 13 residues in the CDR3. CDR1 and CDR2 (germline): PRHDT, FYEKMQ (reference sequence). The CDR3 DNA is TGTGCCAGCAGCTCGCTGGCTGCAGATACGCAGTATTTT. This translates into CASSSLAADTQYF.